A single sample is the source of the 21 T cell receptor beta chains below, sequenced in a study of blood T cell repertoires in COVID-19. Sequencing was performed with immunoSEQ multiplex PCR; in TCRdb, only in-frame clones are kept and a portion is missing. The top ten clones hold roughly a tenth of a sample with some 290,000 clones, roughly 90% of them seen once. Sequenced input: PBMCs or T cells enriched from blood (not recorded which). The receptors derive from a woman in her thirties who had recovered from COVID-19.

The chain links TRBV6-5 to TRBJ2-2; 8 nucleotides align to TRBD1. Germline CDR1 reads MNHEY; CDR2 reads SVGAGI. The CDR3 totals 15 residues. The J segment lost 5 bases and the V segment lost 5 bases, leaving 7 bases of the junction unmatched. CDR3 in DNA: TGTGCCAGCAGTACCGACAGGGGTGGAACCGGGGAGCTGTTTTTT. It specifies CASSTDRGGTGELFF.

V usage is TRBV18 and J usage is TRBJ1-2; D may be TRBD1 (5 bases). Trimming removed 3 bases at V and 2 bases at J, with 13 bases between. There are 15 residues in the CDR3. The germline CDR1 and CDR2 sequences are KGHSH and LQKENI. Here the CDR3 reads CASSPQNAGNYGYTF. In DNA form, the CDR3 reads TGTGCCAGCTCACCCCAGAATGCAGGGAACTATGGCTACACCTTC.

The rearrangement uses TRBV11-2 and TRBJ2-7; 7 bases agree with TRBD1. CDR1 and CDR2 from the germline V gene are SGHAT and FQNNGV. The CDR3 is made up of 15 amino acids. J gave up 1 base and V 1 base, and 4 bases lay outside the gene matches. As DNA, the CDR3 is TGTGCCAGCAGCTTAGCTCGGACAGGTTCCTACGAGCAGTACTTC. Encoded protein: CASSLARTGSYEQYF.

The CDR3 DNA follows: TGTGCCAGCAGCGAGATTTCGGGACAAGCAATGAACACTGAAGCTTTCTTT. Amino acids: CASSEISGQAMNTEAFF. This chain connects TRBV7-2 to TRBJ1-1, with D maybe TRBD1 (6 bases). V dropped 5 bases and J dropped 0 bases, with 19 bases sitting between them. The germline V gene encodes CDR1 SGHTA and CDR2 FQGNSA. The CDR3 spans 17 residues.

V and J are TRBV4-1 and TRBJ1-5, with D perhaps matching TRBD1 (5 bases). The V and J ends lost 4 bases and 4 bases respectively, with 26 bases between them. CDR1 is MGHRA, CDR2 YSYEKL, per germline. The CDR3 runs to 19 residues. CDR3 loop: CASSLKPGLLKSTNQPQHF. The DNA for the CDR3 is TGCGCCAGCAGCCTAAAACCGGGACTCTTAAAATCTACAAATCAGCCCCAGCATTTT.

This rearrangement joins TRBV30 to TRBJ2-7; no clear D. There are 14 residues in the CDR3. Trimming stripped 0 bases from V and 0 bases from J, with 9 bases between. From germline, CDR1 is GTSNPN and CDR2 SVGIG (reference sequence). The CDR3 coding sequence is TGTGCCTGGAGTGTACTTCACAGCTCCTACGAGCAGTACTTC. This sequence encodes CAWSVLHSSYEQYF.

The CDR3 DNA reads as TGTGCCAGCAGTTTGGTGTTAATGAGTGGCTACACCTTC. This codes for CASSLVLMSGYTF. This chain connects TRBV28 to TRBJ1-2, with D uncertain. Germline V lookup: CDR1 MDHEN, CDR2 SYDVKM. This CDR3 has 13 amino acids. Deletions cut 3 bases from V and 7 bases from J, with 12 bases between.

This chain links TRBV1 with TRBJ2-1; TRBD2 is the table's D call and was not checked against the DNA. TRBV1 is deemed a pseudogene. The CDR3 length is 15 residues. The DNA of the CDR3 is TGCACCAGCAGCCCCACCGCGCGGGAATACAATGAGCAGTTCTTC. It is translated as CTSSPTAREYNEQFF.

The V and J genes are TRBV10-3 and TRBJ1-2; TRBD1 matches at 8 bases. With V trimmed by 10 bases and J by 6 bases, 16 bases remained unmatched. This CDR3 has 15 residues. CDR1 is ENHRY, CDR2 SYGVKD, per germline. The CDR3 DNA reads TGTGCCACCGGGGCAAGTCTGACAGGGGTTGATGGCTACACCTTC. Amino acid sequence: CATGASLTGVDGYTF.

This clone showed up just once. V and J are TRBV28 and TRBJ2-1; tentatively, D is TRBD1 (6 bases). This CDR3 has 16 residues. Germline V gene sequence: CDR1 MDHEN, CDR2 SYDVKM. Between the trimmed V and J ends, which lost 5 bases and 2 bases, there was a span of 16 bases. The CDR3 reads CASSPPDRLPYNEQFF. The CDR3 DNA sequence: TGTGCCAGCAGTCCCCCGGACAGACTTCCCTACAATGAGCAGTTCTTC.

A single count supports this clone. The chain has TRBV30 and TRBJ1-2, with D maybe TRBD1 (5 bases). The length of the CDR3 is 15 residues. CDR1 is GTSNPN, CDR2 SVGIG, per germline (reference sequence). V gave up 1 base and J gave up 6 bases, with 18 bases separating them. CDR3 bases: TGTGCCTGGAGTGGAATTGGGGGGTCGGTCCATGGCTACACCTTC. Translated: CAWSGIGGSVHGYTF.

V is TRBV24-1 and J is TRBJ2-3; D unclear. V was pared by 4 bases and J by 3 bases, with 7 bases between. The length of the CDR3 is 13 residues. CDR1 KGHDR and CDR2 SFDVKD come from the germline V gene. The CDR3 region has the DNA TGTGCCACCAGTGAAGATACTACAGATACGCAGTATTTT. This translates into CATSEDTTDTQYF.

The chain links TRBV2 to TRBJ2-7, with TRBD2 matching 15 bases. From germline, CDR1 is SNHLY and CDR2 FYNNEI. There are 15 residues in the CDR3. The V segment lost 7 bases and the J segment 7 bases; nucleotides outside the gene matches: 8. This CDR3 is CASTPRTSGRDEQYF. The CDR3 DNA reads as TGTGCCAGCACCCCAAGGACTAGCGGGAGGGATGAGCAGTACTTC. Based on the CDR3 plus reference TRBV2 and TRBJ2-7, the full variable domain is EPEVTQTPSHQVTQMGQEVILRCVPISNHLYFYWYRQILGQKVEFLVSFYNNEISEKSEIFDDQFSVERPDGSNFTLKIRSTKLEDSAMYFCASTPRTSGRDEQYFGPGTRLTVT.

This rearrangement joins TRBV6-1 to TRBJ1-4; D is unclear. The CDR3 length is 15 residues. The ends were cut back, 2 bases at V and 5 bases at J, with 12 bases in the middle. Germline lookup yields CDR1 MNHNS and CDR2 SASEGT. The CDR3 here is CASSESPWANEKLFF. CDR3 DNA sequence: TGTGCCAGCAGTGAAAGCCCCTGGGCGAATGAAAAACTGTTTTTT.

The CDR3 reads CARGQEGTGGYGYTF. The CDR3 DNA is TGCGCCAGGGGGCAAGAAGGGACAGGGGGCTATGGCTACACCTTC. The chain recombines TRBV10-1 with TRBJ1-2, with 11 nucleotides matching TRBD1. Germline V gives CDR1 WNHNN, CDR2 SYGVQD (reference sequence). The CDR3 sequence is 15 residues long. The junction had 10 bases not matched to a gene; V was cut back by 9 bases and J by 4 bases.

V and J are TRBV6-5 and TRBJ2-7, with 11 positions matching TRBD1. Germline lookup yields CDR1 MNHEY and CDR2 SVGAGI. With 5 bases clipped from V and 3 bases from J, the junction kept 6 bases outside the gene matches. The CDR3 contains 15 residues. The CDR3 sequence is CASSPSDRGLYEQYF. DNA of the CDR3: TGTGCCAGCAGTCCCTCGGACAGGGGGCTCTACGAGCAGTACTTC.

In its sample, this clone was seen once. The chain recombines TRBV10-3 with TRBJ1-2; 7 nucleotides match TRBD1. Germline CDR1 ENHRY, CDR2 SYGVKD. With V trimmed by 8 bases and J by 4 bases, 10 bases remained unmatched. The CDR3 totals 14 residues. The CDR3 is CAISQGGESYGYTF. The DNA for the CDR3 is TGTGCCATCTCACAAGGGGGCGAAAGCTATGGCTACACCTTC.

This clone was seen only once. The chain recombines TRBV13 with TRBJ2-1; unclear D gene. The V end was cut by 2 bases, the J end by 6 bases, with 5 bases between. CDR1 and CDR2 (germline): PRHDT, FYEKMQ (reference sequence). The CDR3 spans 12 residues. The CDR3 DNA sequence: TGTGCCAGCAGCTTATACGGCAATGAGCAGTTCTTC. Protein sequence: CASSLYGNEQFF.

The CDR3 reads CASTSPPGTQGDTQYF. The CDR3, as DNA: TGTGCCAGCACCTCTCCTCCGGGGACCCAGGGGGATACGCAGTATTTT. This sequence joins TRBV28 and TRBJ2-3; perhaps TRBD1 as D (6 bases). Trimming removed 7 bases at V and 6 bases at J, with 23 bases between. The CDR3 covers 16 residues. CDR1 MDHEN and CDR2 SYDVKM come from the germline V gene.

This clone was picked up a small number of times. The V and J genes are TRBV11-2 and TRBJ2-2, with D maybe TRBD2 (6 bases). The CDR3 length is 14 residues. Between the trimmed V and J ends, which lost 2 bases and 6 bases, there was a span of 10 bases. CDR1 SGHAT and CDR2 FQNNGV come from the germline V gene. The CDR3 loop reads CASSLRLEAGELFF. The DNA for the CDR3 is TGTGCCAGCAGCTTAAGACTAGAGGCCGGGGAGCTGTTTTTT.

For the CDR3, the DNA is TGTGCCAGCAGTTTACCGACAGAAGATTACACCTTC. Translated: CASSLPTEDYTF. The V gene is TRBV28, the J gene TRBJ1-2; the D gene is possibly TRBD1 (5 bases). V was pared by 2 bases and J by 11 bases, with 12 bases between. Germline V gene lookup returns CDR1 MDHEN and CDR2 SYDVKM. The CDR3 runs 12 residues.